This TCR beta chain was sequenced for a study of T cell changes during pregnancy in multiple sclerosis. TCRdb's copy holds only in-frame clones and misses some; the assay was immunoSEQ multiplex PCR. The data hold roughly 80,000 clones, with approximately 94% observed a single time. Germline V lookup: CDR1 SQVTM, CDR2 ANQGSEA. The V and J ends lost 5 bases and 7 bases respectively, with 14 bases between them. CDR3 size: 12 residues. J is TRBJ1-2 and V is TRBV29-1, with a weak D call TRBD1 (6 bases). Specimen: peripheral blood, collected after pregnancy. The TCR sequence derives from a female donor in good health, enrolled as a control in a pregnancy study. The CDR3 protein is CSVSRGWAGYTF. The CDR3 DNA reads TGCAGCGTTTCCAGGGGATGGGCTGGCTACACCTTC.